What follows is one T cell receptor beta chain and its context. The data were taken from a study of blood T cell repertoires in COVID-19. Whole-study context: Acute and convalescent COVID-19 specimens originated in the United States, Italy and Spain. From T cells, B-cell-depleted T cells, or PBMCs came the material, which was cDNA or gDNA.

The germline V gene encodes CDR1 MNHEY and CDR2 SMNVEV (reference sequence). J lost 3 bases, V lost 5 bases, and 8 bases had no gene match. This CDR3 comprises 15 residues. Source study methods: Amplification from reference gene primers served as the basis for estimated nucleated cell counts. The repertoire was sequenced with immunoSEQ multiplex PCR; TCRdb's copy has only in-frame clones and lacks some. D and trimming were read from the DNA, whereas the V and J calls and clone size are those reported in that table. This sample has 450,000 to 500,000 clones, with approximately 85% found just once. The genes are TRBV27 and TRBJ1-1, with 8 positions matching TRBD1. The sequencing sample was made of peripheral blood. The origin of this receptor is a human donor in a cohort sampled during active COVID-19. CDR3: CASSTPRGLDTEAFF. Written as DNA, the CDR3 is TGTGCCAGCAGTACCCCCAGGGGGCTTGACACTGAAGCTTTCTTT.